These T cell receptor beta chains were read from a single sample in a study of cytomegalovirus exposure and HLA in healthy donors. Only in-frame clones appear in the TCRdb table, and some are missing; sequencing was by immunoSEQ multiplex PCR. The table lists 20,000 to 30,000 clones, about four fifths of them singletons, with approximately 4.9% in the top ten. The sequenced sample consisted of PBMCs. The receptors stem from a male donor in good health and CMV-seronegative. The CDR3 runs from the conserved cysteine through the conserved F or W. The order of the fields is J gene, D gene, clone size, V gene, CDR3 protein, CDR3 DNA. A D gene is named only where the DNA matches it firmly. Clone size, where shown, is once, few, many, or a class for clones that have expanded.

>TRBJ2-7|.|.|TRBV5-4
CASSLEDGLSYEQYF
TGTGCCAGCAGCTTGGAGGACGGACTTTCCTACGAGCAGTACTTC
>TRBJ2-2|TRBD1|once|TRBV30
CAWGTEGYTGELFF
TGTGCCTGGGGGACAGAGGGATACACCGGGGAGCTGTTTTTT
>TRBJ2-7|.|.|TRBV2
CASSEFGGAYEQYF
TGTGCCAGCAGTGAATTTGGAGGGGCCTACGAGCAGTACTTC
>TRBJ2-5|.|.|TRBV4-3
CASSPRTDQLETQYF
TGCGCCAGCAGCCCAAGGACAGATCAATTGGAGACCCAGTACTTC
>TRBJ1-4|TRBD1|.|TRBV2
CASRDSGTGDEKLFF
TGTGCCAGCAGGGATTCCGGGACAGGGGATGAGAAACTGTTTTTT
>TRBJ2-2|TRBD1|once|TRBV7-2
CASSLESQGAFGELFF
TGTGCCAGCAGCTTAGAATCACAGGGGGCTTTCGGGGAGCTGTTTTTT
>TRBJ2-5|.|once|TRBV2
CASSAGRSQETQYF
TGTGCCAGCAGTGCGGGGAGATCGCAAGAGACCCAGTACTTC
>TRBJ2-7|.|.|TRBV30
CAWAGSTGNEQYF
TGTGCCTGGGCCGGATCAACAGGGAACGAGCAGTACTTC
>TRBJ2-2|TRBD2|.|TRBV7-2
CASSLARVPGLGSGELFF
TGTGCCAGCAGCTTAGCCCGTGTTCCGGGACTAGGATCCGGGGAGCTGTTTTTT
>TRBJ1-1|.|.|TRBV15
CATSRRQDNTEAFF
TGTGCCACCAGCCGCCGACAGGATAACACTGAAGCTTTCTTT
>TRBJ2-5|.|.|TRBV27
CASSLVGDQETQYF
TGTGCCAGCAGTCTAGTGGGTGATCAAGAGACCCAGTACTTC
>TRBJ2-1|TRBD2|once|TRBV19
CASSYRAGGSYNEQFF
TGTGCCAGTAGTTATCGGGCGGGAGGATCCTACAATGAGCAGTTCTTC
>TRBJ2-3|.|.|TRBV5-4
CASSLVGAGAKTDTQYF
TGTGCCAGCAGCTTAGTGGGGGCGGGAGCAAAAACAGATACGCAGTATTTT
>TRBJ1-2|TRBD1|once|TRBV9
CASSVGQGPDYGYTF
TGTGCCAGCAGCGTGGGACAGGGACCGGACTATGGCTACACCTTC
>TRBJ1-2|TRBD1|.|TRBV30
CAWSGTVPWGYTF
TGTGCCTGGTCCGGGACAGTCCCGTGGGGCTACACCTTC
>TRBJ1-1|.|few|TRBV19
CASSYGQRLTEAFF
TGTGCCAGTAGTTATGGACAGAGACTCACTGAAGCTTTCTTT
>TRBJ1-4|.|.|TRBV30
CARKTGLIHEKLFF
TGTGCCCGGAAAACAGGGCTTATTCATGAAAAACTGTTTTTT
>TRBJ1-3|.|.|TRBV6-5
CASSYDSLNTIYF
TGTGCCAGCAGTTACGACAGTCTGAACACCATATATTTT
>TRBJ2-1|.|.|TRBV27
CASSLQGQAVSEQFF
TGTGCCAGCAGTTTACAAGGCCAGGCCGTCTCTGAACAGTTCTTC
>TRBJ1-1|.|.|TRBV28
CASSFFRNTEAFF
TGTGCCAGCAGTTTTTTTAGAAACACTGAAGCTTTCTTT
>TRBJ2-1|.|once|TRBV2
CASSPTDWNSYNEQFF
TGTGCCAGCAGCCCCACCGACTGGAACTCCTACAATGAGCAGTTCTTC
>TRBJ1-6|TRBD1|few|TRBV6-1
CASSESGGQELHF
TGTGCCAGCAGTGAATCAGGGGGGCAGGAGCTCCACTTT
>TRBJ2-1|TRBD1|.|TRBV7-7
CASSLGTGDYNEQFF
TGTGCCAGCAGCCTAGGGACAGGAGACTACAATGAGCAGTTCTTC
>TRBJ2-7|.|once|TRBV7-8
CASSPPKRDEQYF
TGTGCCAGCAGCCCCCCGAAGCGGGACGAGCAGTACTTC
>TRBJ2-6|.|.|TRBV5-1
CASAPRESSGANVLTF
TGCGCCAGCGCCCCGCGTGAGAGCTCTGGGGCCAACGTCCTGACTTTC
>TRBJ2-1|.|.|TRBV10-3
CAISEIAASYNEQFF
TGTGCCATCAGTGAAATAGCGGCCTCCTACAATGAGCAGTTCTTC